These 13 T cell receptor beta chains came from one sample sequenced in a study of blood T cells in healthy people across ages. PCR was performed a second time for roughly 7 to 12 cycles using a sample-barcoded 5' primer and a J-beta primer mix. TCRdb reanalysed the 5' RACE reads using MiXCR and keeps one entry per CDR3 protein. The table lists 1.8 million or so distinct CDR3 sequences, about two fifths of them singletons, with around 23% in the top ten. Sequenced input: blood. The source of these receptors is a human donor in good health.

The sample holds a few counts of this clonotype. The V call is TRBV25-1, the J call TRBJ2-1; D is unresolved. Trimming left V 3 bases short and J 14 bases short, with 11 bases between. Germline CDR1 and CDR2: MGHDK and SYGVNS. CDR3 size: 11 residues. In DNA, the CDR3 is TGTGCCAGCAGTGATAGGGTTACGGAGTTCTTC. Residues: CASSDRVTEFF.

The chain carries TRBV20-1 and TRBJ1-1, with 8 bases that match TRBD1. The V gene's germline CDR1 is DFQATT and CDR2 SNEGSKA (reference sequence). After removal of 1 base from V and 7 bases from J, the junction contained 8 bases not matched to a gene. CDR3 length: 14 amino acids. CDR3 nucleotides: TGCAGTGCTAGAGGAAGGACAGGGAATAGTGAAGCTTTCTTT. Its protein product is CSARGRTGNSEAFF.

This clonotype was picked up many times. The chain links TRBV27 to TRBJ2-4; 10 nucleotides align to TRBD1. V trimming: 5 bases; J trimming: 1 base; junction bases outside the gene matches: 11. The CDR3 loop spans 18 amino acids. Per germline, CDR1 MNHEY and CDR2 SMNVEV (reference sequence). The CDR3 here is CASSTRDRGRLAKNIQYF. CDR3 DNA sequence: TGTGCCAGCAGTACACGGGACAGGGGACGACTGGCCAAAAACATTCAGTACTTC.

Note on this clonotype: The missing conserved phenylalanine or tryptophan at the end of this CDR3 makes a read error likely. The chain employs TRBV20-1 and TRBJ2-3; 10 bases align to TRBD2. Per the germline V gene, CDR1 is DFQATT and CDR2 is SNEGSKA (reference sequence). Unmatched junction bases numbered 8, after V lost 3 bases and J lost 5 bases. The CDR3 loop spans 15 amino acids. The CDR3 protein is CSASPSGGTRDTQYV. The CDR3 DNA reads TGCAGTGCTAGCCCTAGCGGGGGAACCAGAGATACGCAGTATGTT.

The V gene is TRBV4-3, the J gene TRBJ1-4; 7 bases are shared with TRBD1. The CDR3 totals 19 residues. The J segment lost 7 bases and the V segment lost 0 bases, leaving 17 bases of the junction unmatched. Looked up from germline, CDR1 is LGHNA and CDR2 is YSLEER. CDR3 amino acids: CASSQERDRVTRISEKLFF. CDR3 bases: TGCGCCAGCAGCCAAGAAAGAGACAGGGTAACACGAATCAGTGAAAAACTGTTTTTT.

The chain uses TRBV7-2 and TRBJ2-7; maybe TRBD2 (7 bases). Deletions cut 5 bases from V and 3 bases from J, with 17 bases between. The length of the CDR3 is 15 residues. The germline V gene encodes CDR1 SGHTA and CDR2 FQGNSA. CDR3: CASSAGAGAVYEQYF. The CDR3, as DNA: TGTGCCAGCAGCGCCGGGGCGGGGGCGGTCTACGAGCAGTACTTC.

V and J are TRBV5-5 and TRBJ2-4; weak D call: TRBD1 (5 bases). This CDR3 is 16 amino acids long. CDR1 is SGHKS and CDR2 is YYEKEE in the germline V gene (reference sequence). Deletions cut 7 bases from V and 0 bases from J, with 17 bases between. The CDR3 sequence: CASWSLGALAKNIQYF. The CDR3 DNA follows: TGTGCCAGCTGGTCTCTTGGGGCTTTAGCCAAAAACATTCAGTACTTC.

J is TRBJ2-6 and V is TRBV7-9; 9 positions match TRBD1. Germline V gene data show CDR1 as SEHNR and CDR2 as FQNEAQ (reference sequence). V gave up 5 bases and J gave up 0 bases; unmatched junction bases: 8. The CDR3 is made up of 18 amino acids. The CDR3 sequence: CASSQGRDRVSGANVLTF. CDR3 DNA: TGTGCCAGCAGCCAAGGCCGGGACAGGGTCTCTGGGGCCAACGTCCTGACTTTC.

This clonotype occurred a few times. The rearrangement links TRBV5-1 to TRBJ2-1, with unresolved D. Trimming left V 0 bases short and J 0 bases short, with 10 bases between. CDR1 SGHRS and CDR2 YFSETQ come from the germline V gene. This CDR3 has 16 amino acids. CDR3 nucleotides: TGCGCCAGCAGCTTGGCCCAGATCCTCTCCTACAATGAGCAGTTCTTC. Its translation: CASSLAQILSYNEQFF.

The chain has TRBV9 and TRBJ1-2; weak D call: TRBD1 (5 bases). V was trimmed by 0 bases and J by 0 bases, leaving 15 bases between them. Germline V gene lookup returns CDR1 SGDLS and CDR2 YYNGEE. The CDR3 covers 17 residues. The CDR3 coding sequence is TGTGCCAGCAGCGTAGACCCGGGGAGGGGTACTAACTATGGCTACACCTTC. Translated, it gives CASSVDPGRGTNYGYTF.

The CDR3 DNA is TGTGCCAGCAGCCATCGCCGGGGACCGCAAGAGACCCAGTACTTC. Its protein product is CASSHRRGPQETQYF. The rearrangement joins TRBV3-1 to TRBJ2-5; D may be TRBD1 or TRBD2 (5 bases each). V was pared by 3 bases and J by 2 bases, with 13 bases between. CDR1 LGHDT and CDR2 YNNKEL come from the germline V gene (reference sequence). The CDR3 sequence is 15 residues long.

The V call is TRBV4-2, the J call TRBJ2-1, with 7 bases matching TRBD1. The CDR3 loop spans 15 amino acids. J gave up 6 bases and V 1 base, and 6 bases lay outside the gene matches. Germline V CDR1 and CDR2: LGHNA, YNFKEQ. The CDR3 loop is CASSQAPTGRNEQFF. The CDR3 coding sequence is TGTGCCAGCAGCCAAGCCCCGACAGGGCGCAATGAGCAGTTCTTC.

The chain uses TRBV29-1 and TRBJ1-2, with D unclear. The V gene's germline CDR1 is SQVTM and CDR2 ANQGSEA. The CDR3 spans 12 residues. The CDR3 sequence: CTSTRVNYGYTF. The CDR3 bases are TGCACCTCTACCCGGGTTAACTATGGCTACACCTTC.